A selection of T cell receptor beta chains follows, all from one sample in a study of blood T cell repertoires in COVID-19. Here immunoSEQ multiplex PCR was the method, and the copy in TCRdb shows in-frame clones only, minus some. Found here are some 100,000 clones, more than 65% of them singletons; the top ten hold 25%. The specimen sequenced was peripheral blood. These TCRs come from a man older than 75 with active or convalescent COVID-19. Each CDR3 is given with its conserved first and last residue. The order of the fields is V gene, CDR3 protein.

V: TRBV7-9; CDR3: CASSPPGHEQFF
V: TRBV2; CDR3: CASREGALNTEAFF
V: TRBV11-2; CDR3: CASSRGPPRIYEQYF
V: TRBV24-1; CDR3: CATDSGGDTDTQYF
V: TRBV6-1; CDR3: CASSESGSGLLSAQYF
V: TRBV19; CDR3: CASSPRTYNEQFF
V: TRBV3-1/TRBV3-2; CDR3: CASSHPRQGGSEQYF
V: TRBV4-1; CDR3: CASSQEWKGGTGKFYGYTF
V: TRBV6-2/TRBV6-3; CDR3: CASSGTGTGRFYEQYF
V: TRBV12-3/TRBV12-4; CDR3: CASSPRSVTQYF
V: TRBV9; CDR3: CASSPYLNSYEQYF
V: TRBV11-3; CDR3: CASSLRSLAGGLNEQFF
V: TRBV28; CDR3: CASFEGSSYNSPLHF
V: TRBV4-3; CDR3: CASSLQTGYNEQFF
V: TRBV5-1; CDR3: CASSLARGYEQYF
V: TRBV7-6; CDR3: CASSSNRVGNEQYF
V: TRBV6-5; CDR3: CASRTSGTNTGELFF
V: TRBV16; CDR3: CASSQSSARGNGYGYTF
V: TRBV6-5; CDR3: CASSTNSAGNTIYF
V: TRBV5-4; CDR3: CASSLAGMGTEAFF
V: TRBV27; CDR3: CASSLQRGGYEQYF
V: TRBV3-1/TRBV3-2; CDR3: CASSRNSSGGALGELFF
V: TRBV5-1; CDR3: CASSLASGPQYF
V: TRBV5-1; CDR3: CASSFRGGSYNEQFF
V: TRBV5-4; CDR3: CASSADRGREAFF
V: TRBV7-9; CDR3: CASSPRPGEAFF
V: TRBV6-5; CDR3: CASTLRDRAGETQYF
V: TRBV28; CDR3: CASSLGQGGRGNQPQHF
V: TRBV15; CDR3: CATSRTGQFYGYTF
V: TRBV19; CDR3: CASIFQGVFEKLFF
V: TRBV6-5; CDR3: CASTFGEGEPQHF
V: TRBV20-1; CDR3: CSVRGGETQYF
V: TRBV19; CDR3: CASSWALSDYEQYF
V: TRBV9; CDR3: CASTGYGYTF
V: TRBV19; CDR3: CASSPGGSYYEQYF
V: TRBV7-9; CDR3: CASSLQGDVGYTF
V: TRBV12-2; CDR3: CASRVSRETYTEAFF
V: TRBV30; CDR3: CAWSAGSEETQYF
V: TRBV2; CDR3: CASSVSHSNQPQHF
V: TRBV12-3/TRBV12-4; CDR3: CASSPGTGGRYF
V: TRBV7-9; CDR3: CASSPGAYEQYF
V: TRBV2; CDR3: CAIVWTSGGNTGETQYF
V: TRBV6-5; CDR3: CASTKGRPEEAFF
V: TRBV19; CDR3: CASKGQANQPQHF
V: TRBV5-4; CDR3: CASSLVQSTGELFF
V: TRBV5-1; CDR3: CASSLEGGRTGELFF
V: TRBV7-2; CDR3: CASSLGPRGTEAFF
V: TRBV11-3; CDR3: CASSFGTYNEEQFF
V: TRBV6-5; CDR3: CASSYAGQGANEQFF
V: TRBV12-5; CDR3: CASGPPRGGSYNEQFF
V: TRBV30; CDR3: CAWSPGLGGGIGQYF
V: TRBV4-1; CDR3: CASSQDRPGIYEQYF
V: TRBV4-1; CDR3: CASSAETVNQPQHF
V: TRBV7-9; CDR3: CASSPVAGAFRTGELFF
V: TRBV7-6; CDR3: CASSSSPGRHNEQFF
V: TRBV29-1; CDR3: CSVIRDRGNEQFF
V: TRBV5-1; CDR3: CASSLAGTSGGARTGELFF
V: TRBV4-3; CDR3: CASSQTVNTEAFF
V: TRBV29-1; CDR3: CSVTTGPGEQYF